This T cell receptor beta chain was profiled in a study of T cell repertoires in cytomegalovirus infection. Study-wide results and limits: Clonotypes of TCR beta that were HLA-C-restricted and CMV-specific dominated the ex vivo response.

This clonotype was seen at least ten times. Its antigen is still unknown. CDR1 LGHNA and CDR2 YSLEER come from the germline V gene. This CDR3 has 14 residues. V lost 0 bases to trimming and J lost 7 bases, with 7 bases between them. From the reads, TCRdb called clonotypes with MiXCR, one entry per CDR3 protein. The table shows around 140,000 distinct CDR3 sequences, with 5.5% to 8% occurring only once. The sequence was obtained from a human donor in good health (CMV status not recorded). Some clones in this sample may be carry-over from other donors' samples. V and J are TRBV4-3 and TRBJ1-6; D gene unclear. The sample taken for sequencing was PBMCs. CDR3: CASSQDAQNSPLHF. The CDR3, as DNA: TGCGCCAGCAGCCAAGATGCACAAAATTCACCCCTCCACTTT.